Given below is one T cell receptor (beta chain) in context. It has no known antigen specificity. No base quality values were provided; no much bigger clone lies one nucleotide off. This entry comes from a study of blood T cell dynamics during melanoma immunotherapy (dated by TCRdb to the early 2020s). General notes on the study: All patients had metastatic melanoma and were given first-line pembrolizumab or nivolumab plus ipilimumab as standard of care in the United Kingdom. Peripheral T cell receptor repertoires of metastatic melanoma patients were profiled before and after one cycle of checkpoint inhibitor therapy to find early correlates of response. The training cohort was made up of consecutive patients, while a further independent group of patients from the same centre was pooled to form an external validation set.

Study-level results and caveats: The study could not determine whether the T cell clones driving repertoire changes were melanoma-specific or reflected general immune activation. A bifurcated reorganization of the PBMC repertoire at W3, with increased clonality or increased diversity, was observed in patients who later achieved disease control, unlike in progressors. The relatively small sample size was acknowledged as potentially limiting generalization of the results.

The CDR3 starts with the cysteine, ends with the phenylalanine, and has 11 residues. Just the 33-base CDR3 DNA is kept, in frame starting at base 1. As encoded in the germline V gene (reference sequence), CDR1 is LNHDA while CDR2 is SQIVND. The germline ends are 7 bases apart after V is trimmed by 4 bases and J by 6 bases. Every bulk PBMC sample had a fixed 350 ng of DNA loaded. Following the manufacturer instructions, the immunoSEQ TCRb Assay kit was used to amplify TCR beta CDR3 sequences from genomic DNA. The KAPA Library Quantification Kit for Illumina platforms was used to quantify the pooled libraries by qPCR. Pooled libraries were sequenced on an Illumina NextSeq 500, clustered at roughly 0.55-1.1 pM. Per the source publication's procedure: Analysis of the TCR data relied on immunoSEQ ANALYZER and the R LymphoSeq package. A rearrangement efficiency score was calculated as productive divided by the sum of productive and non-productive CDR3 sequences. Clonality was assessed using the Gini coefficient and diversity using the Renyi index at alpha=1, with pairwise comparisons between timepoints within each patient. Clonal relatedness used an edit distance of 3, and repertoire similarity used the Bhattacharyya coefficient, both computed in LymphoSeq. Linear discriminant analysis on week-3 changes in clonality and diversity was built with the R MASS and caret packages to classify response. In TCRdb, the immuneACCESS table is reduced to in-frame sequences with V and J assigned. These tables do not hold every clone; where another copy was compared, an unresolved V gene accounts for under half, and the others remain unexplained. V and J calls and clone size come straight from that table; D and trimming were deduced from the DNA. The sample table contains more than 15,000 clones; only one count was recorded for nearly 90% of them. The leading ten clones occupy about 8% of the sample.

This sample's time point label indicates: week 3, after first cycle of checkpoint inhibitor. Blood samples were collected before treatment (T0) and at week 3 (W3), after the first cycle of checkpoint blockade. Except for a couple of patients with rapid clinical progression, response was assessed 12 weeks after the first infusion by RECIST 1.1; disease control meant complete response, partial response or stable disease. Any patient who had received prior systemic cancer treatment, was on concomitant immunosuppressant therapy or had synchronous other active malignancies was excluded. Bulk PBMC and plasma cell-free DNA were both sequenced for TCR beta so that circulating cells and T cell turnover could be tracked. PBMC were isolated from blood with Lymphoprep and SepMate tubes, followed by red cell lysis. DNA from PBMC and sorted T cell subsets was extracted with QIAamp DNA Blood Mini kits.

Sequenced here: blood, sampled from a patient treated with checkpoint blockade. The clonotype originates from a human donor with melanoma. The chain employs TRBV19 and TRBJ2-7; no D segment can be confidently identified. The DNA sequence is given as TGTGCCAGTAGTAAAGTCGGCGAGCAGTACTTC. Protein translation: CASSKVGEQYF. Beyond the CDR3, the reference TRBV19 and TRBJ2-7 genes provide the residues; the full variable domain reads: DGGITQSPKYLFRKEGQNVTLSCEQNLNHDAMYWYRQDPGQGLRLIYYSQIVNDFQKGDIAEGYSVSREKKESFPLTVTSAQKNPTAFYLCASSKVGEQYFGPGTRLTVT.